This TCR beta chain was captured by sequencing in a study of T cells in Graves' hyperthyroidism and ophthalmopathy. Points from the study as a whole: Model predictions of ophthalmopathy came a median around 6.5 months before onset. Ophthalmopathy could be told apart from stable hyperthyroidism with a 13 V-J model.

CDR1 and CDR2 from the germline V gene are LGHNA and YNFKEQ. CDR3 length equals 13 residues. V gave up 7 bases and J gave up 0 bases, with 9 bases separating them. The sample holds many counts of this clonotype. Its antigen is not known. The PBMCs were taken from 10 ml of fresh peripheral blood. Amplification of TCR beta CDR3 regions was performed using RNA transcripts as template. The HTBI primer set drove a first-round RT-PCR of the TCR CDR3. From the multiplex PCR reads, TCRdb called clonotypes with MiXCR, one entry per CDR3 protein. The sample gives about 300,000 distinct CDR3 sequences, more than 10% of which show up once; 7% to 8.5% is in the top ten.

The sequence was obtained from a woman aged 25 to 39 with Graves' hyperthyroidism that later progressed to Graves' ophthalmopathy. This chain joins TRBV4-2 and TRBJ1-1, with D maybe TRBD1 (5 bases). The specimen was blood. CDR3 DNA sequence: TGTGCCAGCAATAGGGGAATGAACACTGAAGCTTTCTTT. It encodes CASNRGMNTEAFF.